This TCR beta chain originates from a study of OX40 agonist ivuxolimab in advanced cancers. Study as a whole: Patients in dose escalation had liver, melanoma, kidney or head and neck cancers. Findings of the study overall: The authors also found low normalized T-cell clonal expansion in some nonresponders.

This CDR3 has 15 amino acids. Germline assignment: CDR1 MGHDK and CDR2 SYGVNS. The ends lost 3 bases at V and 0 bases at J; junction bases unmatched: 4. Sampling times: baseline, cycle 4 day 1, cycle 7 day 1. This clone was detected a few times. The antigen remains unidentified. Here immunoSEQ multiplex PCR was the method, and the copy in TCRdb shows in-frame clones only, minus some. Of roughly 50,000 clones in the sample, around 92% are singletons; the top ten hold approximately 10%. The clonotype was recovered from an adult with an advanced solid tumor such as melanoma, head and neck, liver or kidney cancer. The chain links TRBV25-1 to TRBJ2-7; TRBD1 aligns across 8 bases. Source: CD4+ or CD8+ T cells sorted from blood, taken in a trial of the OX40 agonist ivuxolimab. CDR3 in amino acids: CASSDRDRSSYEQYF. CDR3 nucleotide sequence: TGTGCCAGCAGTGATCGGGACAGGAGCTCCTACGAGCAGTACTTC.